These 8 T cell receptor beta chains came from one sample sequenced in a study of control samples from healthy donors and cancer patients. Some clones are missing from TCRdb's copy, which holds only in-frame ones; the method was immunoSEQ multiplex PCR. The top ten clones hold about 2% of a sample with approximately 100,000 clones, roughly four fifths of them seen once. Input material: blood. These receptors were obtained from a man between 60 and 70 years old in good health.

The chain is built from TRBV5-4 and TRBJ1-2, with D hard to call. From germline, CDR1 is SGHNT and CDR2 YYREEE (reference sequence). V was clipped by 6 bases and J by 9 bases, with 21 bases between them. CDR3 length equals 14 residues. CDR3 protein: CASTKPGPLLSYTF. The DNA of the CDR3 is TGTGCCAGCACCAAACCGGGCCCGCTGTTAAGCTACACCTTC.

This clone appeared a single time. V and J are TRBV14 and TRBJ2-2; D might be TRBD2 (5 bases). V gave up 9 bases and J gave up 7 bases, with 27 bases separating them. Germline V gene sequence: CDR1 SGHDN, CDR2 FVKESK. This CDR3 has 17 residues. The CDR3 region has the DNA TGTGCCAGGAGAGGGAGCACCACCACCCCGGGGTTCGGGGAGCTGTTTTTT. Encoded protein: CARRGSTTTPGFGELFF.

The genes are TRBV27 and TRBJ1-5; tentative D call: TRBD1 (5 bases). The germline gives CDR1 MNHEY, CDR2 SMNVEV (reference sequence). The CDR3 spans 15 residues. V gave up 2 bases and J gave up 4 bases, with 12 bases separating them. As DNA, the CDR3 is TGTGCCAGCAGTTTAACCAGGGAGGGGAATCAGCCCCAGCATTTT. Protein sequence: CASSLTREGNQPQHF.

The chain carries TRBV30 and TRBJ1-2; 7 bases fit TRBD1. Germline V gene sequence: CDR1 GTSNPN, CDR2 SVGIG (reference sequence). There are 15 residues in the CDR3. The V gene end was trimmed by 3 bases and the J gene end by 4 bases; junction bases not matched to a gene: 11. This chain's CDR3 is CAWREGEGGFYGYTF. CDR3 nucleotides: TGTGCCTGGAGAGAGGGAGAAGGGGGCTTCTATGGCTACACCTTC.

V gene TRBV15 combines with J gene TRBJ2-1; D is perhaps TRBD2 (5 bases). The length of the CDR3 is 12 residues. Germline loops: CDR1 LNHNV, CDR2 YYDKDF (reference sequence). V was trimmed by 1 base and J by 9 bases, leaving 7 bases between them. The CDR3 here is CATSRAGFEQFF. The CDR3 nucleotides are TGTGCCACCAGCAGAGCGGGGTTTGAGCAGTTCTTC.

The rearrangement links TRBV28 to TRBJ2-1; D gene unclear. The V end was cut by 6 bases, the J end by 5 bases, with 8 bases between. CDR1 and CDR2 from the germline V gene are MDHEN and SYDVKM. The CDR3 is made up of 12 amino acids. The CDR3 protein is CASRLGNNEQFF. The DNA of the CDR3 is TGTGCCAGCAGATTGGGCAACAATGAGCAGTTCTTC.

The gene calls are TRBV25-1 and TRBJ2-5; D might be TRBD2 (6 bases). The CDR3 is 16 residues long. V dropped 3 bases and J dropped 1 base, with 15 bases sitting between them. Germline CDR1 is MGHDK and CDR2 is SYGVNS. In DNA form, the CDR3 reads TGTGCCAGCAGTGACTCCGGGAGAGGTCCCCAAGAGACCCAGTACTTC. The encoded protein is CASSDSGRGPQETQYF. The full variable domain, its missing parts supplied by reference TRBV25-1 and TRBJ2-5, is EADIYQTPRYLVIGTGKKITLECSQTMGHDKMYWYQQDPGMELHLIHYSYGVNSTEKGDLSSESTVSRIRTEHFPLTLESARPSHTSQYLCASSDSGRGPQETQYFGPGTRLLVL.

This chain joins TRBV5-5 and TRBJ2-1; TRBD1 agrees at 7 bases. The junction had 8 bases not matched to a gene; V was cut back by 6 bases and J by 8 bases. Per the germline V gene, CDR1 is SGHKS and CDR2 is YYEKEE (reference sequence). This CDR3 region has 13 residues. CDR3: CASTLTGSDEQFF. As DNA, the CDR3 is TGTGCCAGCACCCTGACAGGGTCAGATGAGCAGTTCTTC.